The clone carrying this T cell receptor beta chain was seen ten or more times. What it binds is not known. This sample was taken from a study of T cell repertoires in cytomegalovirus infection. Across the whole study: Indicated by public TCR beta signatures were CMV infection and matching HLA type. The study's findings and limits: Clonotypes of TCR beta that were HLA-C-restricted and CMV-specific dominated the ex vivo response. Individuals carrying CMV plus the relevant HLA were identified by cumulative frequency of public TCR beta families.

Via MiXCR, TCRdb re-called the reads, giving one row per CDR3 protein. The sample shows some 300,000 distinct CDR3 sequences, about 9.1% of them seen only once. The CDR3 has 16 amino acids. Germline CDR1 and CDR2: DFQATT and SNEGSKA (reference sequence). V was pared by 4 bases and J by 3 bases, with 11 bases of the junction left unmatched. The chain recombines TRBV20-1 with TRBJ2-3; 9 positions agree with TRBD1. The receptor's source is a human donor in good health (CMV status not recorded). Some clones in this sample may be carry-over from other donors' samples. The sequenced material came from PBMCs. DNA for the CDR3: TGCAGTGCTATTCGCAGGGGACAGGGAATGACAGATACGCAGTATTTT. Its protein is CSAIRRGQGMTDTQYF.